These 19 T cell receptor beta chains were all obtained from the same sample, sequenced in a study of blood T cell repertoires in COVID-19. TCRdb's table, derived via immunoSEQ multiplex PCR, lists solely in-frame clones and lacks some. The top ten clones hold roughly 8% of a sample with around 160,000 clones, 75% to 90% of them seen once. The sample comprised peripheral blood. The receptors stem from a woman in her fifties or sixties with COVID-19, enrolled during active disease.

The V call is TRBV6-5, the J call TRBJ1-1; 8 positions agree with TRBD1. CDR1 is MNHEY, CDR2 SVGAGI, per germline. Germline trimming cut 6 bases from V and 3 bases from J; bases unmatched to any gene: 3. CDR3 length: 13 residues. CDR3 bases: TGTGCCAGCAGCGGACAGGGTCACACTGAAGCTTTCTTT. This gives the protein CASSGQGHTEAFF.

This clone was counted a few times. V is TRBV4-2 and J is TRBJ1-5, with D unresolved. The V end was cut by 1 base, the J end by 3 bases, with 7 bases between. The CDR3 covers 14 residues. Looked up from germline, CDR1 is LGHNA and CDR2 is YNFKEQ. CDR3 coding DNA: TGTGCCAGCAGCCAAGGGCAGGCCAATCAGCCCCAGCATTTT. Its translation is CASSQGQANQPQHF.

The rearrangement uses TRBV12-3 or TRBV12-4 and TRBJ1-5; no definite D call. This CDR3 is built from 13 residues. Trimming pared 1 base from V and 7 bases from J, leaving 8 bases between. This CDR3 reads CASSLVVLQPQHF. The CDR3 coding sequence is TGTGCCAGCAGTTTAGTGGTTCTACAGCCCCAGCATTTT.

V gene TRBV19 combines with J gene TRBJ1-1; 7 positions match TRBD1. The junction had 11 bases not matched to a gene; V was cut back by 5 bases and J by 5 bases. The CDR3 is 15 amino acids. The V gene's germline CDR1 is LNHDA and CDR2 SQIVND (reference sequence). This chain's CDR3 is CASSPGGGFGTEAFF. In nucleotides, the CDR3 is TGTGCCAGTAGTCCAGGAGGGGGCTTCGGGACTGAAGCTTTCTTT.

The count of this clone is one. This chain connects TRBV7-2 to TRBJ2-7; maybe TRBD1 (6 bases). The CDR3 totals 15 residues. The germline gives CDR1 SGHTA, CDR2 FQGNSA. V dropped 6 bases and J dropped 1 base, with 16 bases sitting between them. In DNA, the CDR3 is TGTGCCAGCAGGCCCAAGACAGGCGTTTCCTACGAGCAGTACTTC. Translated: CASRPKTGVSYEQYF.

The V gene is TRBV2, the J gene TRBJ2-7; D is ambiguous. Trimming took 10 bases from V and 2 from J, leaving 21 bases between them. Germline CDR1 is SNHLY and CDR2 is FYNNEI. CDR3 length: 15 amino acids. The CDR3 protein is CATSISFLMTYEQYF. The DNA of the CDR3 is TGTGCCACCTCCATAAGCTTTTTGATGACCTACGAGCAGTACTTC.

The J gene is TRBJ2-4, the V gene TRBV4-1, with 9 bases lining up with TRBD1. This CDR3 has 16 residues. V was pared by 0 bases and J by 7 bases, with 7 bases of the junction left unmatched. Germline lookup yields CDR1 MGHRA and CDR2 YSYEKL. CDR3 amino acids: CASSQEGWGQGNIQYF. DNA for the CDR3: TGCGCCAGCAGCCAAGAAGGTTGGGGACAGGGTAACATTCAGTACTTC.

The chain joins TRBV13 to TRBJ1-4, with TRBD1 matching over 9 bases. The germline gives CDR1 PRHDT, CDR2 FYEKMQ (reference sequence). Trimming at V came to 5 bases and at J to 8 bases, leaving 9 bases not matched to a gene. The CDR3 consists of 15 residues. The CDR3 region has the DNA TGTGCCAGCAGCATAAACAGGGGGCTGGGGGAAAAACTGTTTTTT. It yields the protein CASSINRGLGEKLFF.

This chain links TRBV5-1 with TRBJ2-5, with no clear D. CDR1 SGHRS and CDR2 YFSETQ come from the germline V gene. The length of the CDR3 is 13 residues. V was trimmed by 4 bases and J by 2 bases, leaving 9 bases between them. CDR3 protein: CASSPEIQETQYF. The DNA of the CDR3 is TGCGCCAGCAGCCCAGAAATTCAAGAGACCCAGTACTTC.

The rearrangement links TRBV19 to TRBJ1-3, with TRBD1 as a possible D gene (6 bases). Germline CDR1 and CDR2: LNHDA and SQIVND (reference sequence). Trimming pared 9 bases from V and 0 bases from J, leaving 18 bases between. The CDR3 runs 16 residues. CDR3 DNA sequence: TGTGCCAGCGAACACAGGGATGGATTCTCTGGAAACACCATATATTTT. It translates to CASEHRDGFSGNTIYF.

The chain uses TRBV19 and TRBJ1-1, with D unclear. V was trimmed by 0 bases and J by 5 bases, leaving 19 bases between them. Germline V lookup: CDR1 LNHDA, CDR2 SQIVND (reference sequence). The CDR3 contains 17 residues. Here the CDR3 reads CASSIDFRGPTRTEAFF. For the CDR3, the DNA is TGTGCCAGTAGTATAGATTTCCGGGGTCCAACGCGGACTGAAGCTTTCTTT.

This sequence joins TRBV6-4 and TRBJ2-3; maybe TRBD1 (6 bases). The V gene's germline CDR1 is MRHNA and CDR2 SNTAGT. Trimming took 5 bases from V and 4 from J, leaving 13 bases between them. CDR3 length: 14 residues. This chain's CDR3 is CASSITAGADTQYF. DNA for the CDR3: TGTGCCAGCAGTATCACGGCAGGGGCAGATACGCAGTATTTT.

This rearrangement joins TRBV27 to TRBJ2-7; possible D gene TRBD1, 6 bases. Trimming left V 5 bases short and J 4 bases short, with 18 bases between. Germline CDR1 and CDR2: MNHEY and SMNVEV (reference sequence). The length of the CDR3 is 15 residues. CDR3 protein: CASSPRTGRGYEQYF. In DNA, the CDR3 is TGTGCCAGCAGTCCGAGGACGGGCAGGGGATACGAGCAGTACTTC.

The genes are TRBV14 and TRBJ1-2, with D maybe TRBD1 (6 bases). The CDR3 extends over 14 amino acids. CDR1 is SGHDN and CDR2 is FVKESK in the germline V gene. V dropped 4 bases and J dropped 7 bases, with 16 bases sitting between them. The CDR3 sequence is CASSPGHLRGGYTF. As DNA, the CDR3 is TGTGCCAGCAGCCCGGGACACCTTCGGGGTGGCTACACCTTC.

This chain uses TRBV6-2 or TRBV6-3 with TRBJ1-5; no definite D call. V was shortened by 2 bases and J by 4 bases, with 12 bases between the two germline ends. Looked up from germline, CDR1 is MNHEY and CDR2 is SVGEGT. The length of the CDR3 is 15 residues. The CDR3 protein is CASSYEPPENQPQHF. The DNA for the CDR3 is TGTGCCAGCAGTTACGAGCCCCCCGAGAATCAGCCCCAGCATTTT.

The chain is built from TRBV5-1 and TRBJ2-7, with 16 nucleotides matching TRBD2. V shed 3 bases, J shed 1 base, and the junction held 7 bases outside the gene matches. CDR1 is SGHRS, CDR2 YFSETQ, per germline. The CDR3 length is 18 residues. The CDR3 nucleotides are TGCGCCAGCAGCTCCGGGACTAGCGGGGGGGATATATCCTACGAGCAGTACTTC. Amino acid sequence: CASSSGTSGGDISYEQYF.

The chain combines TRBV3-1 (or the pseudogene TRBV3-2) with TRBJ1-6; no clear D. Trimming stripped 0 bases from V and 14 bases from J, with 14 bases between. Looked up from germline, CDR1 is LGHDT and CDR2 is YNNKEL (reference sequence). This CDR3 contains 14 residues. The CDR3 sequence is CASSQEPPILALHF. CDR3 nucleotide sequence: TGTGCCAGCAGCCAAGAGCCCCCTATTTTAGCCCTCCACTTT.

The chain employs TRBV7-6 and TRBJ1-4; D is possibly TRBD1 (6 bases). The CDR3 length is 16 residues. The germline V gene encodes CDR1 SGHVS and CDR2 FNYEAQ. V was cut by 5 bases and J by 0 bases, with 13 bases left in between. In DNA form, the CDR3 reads TGTGCCAGCAGCCCAACCAGGACAGCAACTAATGAAAAACTGTTTTTT. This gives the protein CASSPTRTATNEKLFF.

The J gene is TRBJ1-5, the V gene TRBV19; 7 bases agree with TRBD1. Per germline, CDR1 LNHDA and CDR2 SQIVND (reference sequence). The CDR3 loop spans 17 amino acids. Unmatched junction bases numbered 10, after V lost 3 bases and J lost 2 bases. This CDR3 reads CASSMGSGGTRNQPQHF. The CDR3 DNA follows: TGTGCCAGTAGTATGGGGTCAGGGGGTACTCGCAATCAGCCCCAGCATTTT.